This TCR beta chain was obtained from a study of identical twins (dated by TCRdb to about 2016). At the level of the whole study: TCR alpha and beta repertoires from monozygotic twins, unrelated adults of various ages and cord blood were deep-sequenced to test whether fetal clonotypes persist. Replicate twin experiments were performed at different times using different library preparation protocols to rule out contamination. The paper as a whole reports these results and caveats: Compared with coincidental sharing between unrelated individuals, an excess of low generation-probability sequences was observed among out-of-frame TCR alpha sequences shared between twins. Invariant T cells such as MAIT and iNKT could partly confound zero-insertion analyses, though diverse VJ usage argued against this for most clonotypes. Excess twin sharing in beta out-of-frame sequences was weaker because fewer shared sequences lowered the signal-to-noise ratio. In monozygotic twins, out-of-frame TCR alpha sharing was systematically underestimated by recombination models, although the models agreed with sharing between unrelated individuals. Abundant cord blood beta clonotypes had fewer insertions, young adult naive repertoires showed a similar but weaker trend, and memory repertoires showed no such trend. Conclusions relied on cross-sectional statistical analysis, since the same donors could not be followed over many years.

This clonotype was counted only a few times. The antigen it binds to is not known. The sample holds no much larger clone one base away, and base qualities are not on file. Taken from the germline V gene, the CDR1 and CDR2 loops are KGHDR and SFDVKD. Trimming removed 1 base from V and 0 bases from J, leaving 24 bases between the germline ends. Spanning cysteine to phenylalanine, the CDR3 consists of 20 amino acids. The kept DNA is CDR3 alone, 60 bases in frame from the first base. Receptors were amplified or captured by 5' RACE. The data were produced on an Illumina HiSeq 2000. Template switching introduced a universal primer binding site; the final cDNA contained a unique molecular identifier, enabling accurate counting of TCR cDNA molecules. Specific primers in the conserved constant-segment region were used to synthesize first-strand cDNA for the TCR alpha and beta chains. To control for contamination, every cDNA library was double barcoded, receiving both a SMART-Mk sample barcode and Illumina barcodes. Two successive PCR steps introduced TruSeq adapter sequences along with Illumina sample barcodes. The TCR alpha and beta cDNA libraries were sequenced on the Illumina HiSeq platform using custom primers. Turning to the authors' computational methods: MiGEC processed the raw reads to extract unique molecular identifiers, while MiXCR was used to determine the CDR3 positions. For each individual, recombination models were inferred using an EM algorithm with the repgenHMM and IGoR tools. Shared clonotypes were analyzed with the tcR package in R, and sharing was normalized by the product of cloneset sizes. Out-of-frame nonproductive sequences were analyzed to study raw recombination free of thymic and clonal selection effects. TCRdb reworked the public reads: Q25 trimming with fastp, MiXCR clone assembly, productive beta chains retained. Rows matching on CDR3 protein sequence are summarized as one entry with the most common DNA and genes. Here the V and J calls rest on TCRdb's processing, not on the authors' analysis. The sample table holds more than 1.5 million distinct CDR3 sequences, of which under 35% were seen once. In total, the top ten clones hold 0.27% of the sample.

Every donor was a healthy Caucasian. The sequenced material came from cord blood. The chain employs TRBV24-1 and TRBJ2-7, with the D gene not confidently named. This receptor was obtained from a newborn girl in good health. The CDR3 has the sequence CATSDFWGLGPGSISYEQYF. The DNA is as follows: TGTGCCACCAGTGATTTTTGGGGTTTAGGTCCAGGTTCGATCTCCTACGAGCAGTACTTC.